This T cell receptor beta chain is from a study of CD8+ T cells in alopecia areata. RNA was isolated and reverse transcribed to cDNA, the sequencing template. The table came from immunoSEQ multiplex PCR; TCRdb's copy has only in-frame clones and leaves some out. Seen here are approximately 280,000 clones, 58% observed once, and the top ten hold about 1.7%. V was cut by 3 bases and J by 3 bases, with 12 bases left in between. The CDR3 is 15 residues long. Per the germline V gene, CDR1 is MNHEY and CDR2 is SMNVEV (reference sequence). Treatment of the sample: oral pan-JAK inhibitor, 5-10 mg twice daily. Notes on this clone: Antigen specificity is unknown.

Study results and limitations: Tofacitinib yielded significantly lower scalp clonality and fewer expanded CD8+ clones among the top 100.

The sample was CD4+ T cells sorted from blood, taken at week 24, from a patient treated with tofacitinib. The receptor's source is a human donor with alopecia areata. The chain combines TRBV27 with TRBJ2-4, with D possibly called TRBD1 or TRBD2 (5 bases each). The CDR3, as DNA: TGTGCCAGCAGTTTGGGGGTCACGAACAAAAACATTCAGTACTTC. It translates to CASSLGVTNKNIQYF.